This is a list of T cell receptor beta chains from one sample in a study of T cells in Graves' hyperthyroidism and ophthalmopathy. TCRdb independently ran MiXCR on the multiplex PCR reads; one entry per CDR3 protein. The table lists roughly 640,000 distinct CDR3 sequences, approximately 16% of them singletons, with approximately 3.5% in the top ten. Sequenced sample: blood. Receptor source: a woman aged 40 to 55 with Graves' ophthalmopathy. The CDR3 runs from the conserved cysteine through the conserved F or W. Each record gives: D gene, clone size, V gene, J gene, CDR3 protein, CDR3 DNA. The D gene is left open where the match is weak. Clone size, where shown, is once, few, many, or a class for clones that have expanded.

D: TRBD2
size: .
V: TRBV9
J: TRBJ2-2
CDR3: CASSVASGIPGELFF
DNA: TGTGCCAGCAGCGTCGCCAGCGGGATACCCGGGGAGCTGTTTTTT

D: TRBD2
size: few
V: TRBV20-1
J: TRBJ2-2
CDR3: CSARDPTSGGPTGELFF
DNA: TGCAGTGCTAGAGATCCGACTAGCGGGGGACCCACCGGGGAGCTGTTTTTT

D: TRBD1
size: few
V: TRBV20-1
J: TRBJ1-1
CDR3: CSARVMTGRQVVAFF
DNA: TGCAGTGCTAGAGTCATGACAGGGCGGCAGGTAGTAGCTTTCTTT

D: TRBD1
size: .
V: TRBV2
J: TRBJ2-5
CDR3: CASSERDRGERNQYF
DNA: TGTGCCAGCAGTGAAAGGGACAGGGGTGAGAGAAACCAGTACTTC

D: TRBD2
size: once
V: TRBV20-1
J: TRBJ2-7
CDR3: CSAPTASGVLSYEQYF
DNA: TGCAGTGCCCCAACGGCTAGCGGGGTACTCTCCTACGAGCAGTACTTC

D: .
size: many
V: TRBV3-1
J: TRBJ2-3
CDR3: CASSQDWTEWGDTQYF
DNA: TGTGCCAGCAGCCAAGATTGGACAGAATGGGGAGATACGCAGTATTTT

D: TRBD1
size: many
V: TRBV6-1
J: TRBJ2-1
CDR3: CASSEAPGQPYNEQFF
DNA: TGTGCCAGCAGTGAAGCCCCGGGACAGCCTTACAATGAGCAGTTCTTC

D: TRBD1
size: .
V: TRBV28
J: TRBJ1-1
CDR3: CASSFETGGSSDTEAFF
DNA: TGTGCCAGCAGTTTTGAGACAGGGGGCAGTTCGGACACTGAAGCTTTCTTT

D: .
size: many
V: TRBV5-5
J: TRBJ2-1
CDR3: CASSLDTGRTDEQFF
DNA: TGTGCCAGCAGCTTGGATACGGGACGGACGGATGAGCAGTTCTTC

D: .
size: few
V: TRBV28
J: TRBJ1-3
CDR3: CASRAGGVHSGNTIYF
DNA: TGTGCCAGCCGGGCGGGGGGGGTACACTCTGGAAACACCATATATTTT

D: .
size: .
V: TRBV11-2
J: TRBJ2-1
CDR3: CASSLVGPASYNEQFF
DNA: TGTGCCAGCAGCTTGGTCGGCCCAGCGAGTTACAATGAGCAGTTCTTC

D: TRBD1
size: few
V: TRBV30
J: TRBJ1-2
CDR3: CAWSVGDRIINYGYTF
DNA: TGTGCCTGGAGTGTTGGGGACAGAATTATTAACTATGGCTACACCTTC

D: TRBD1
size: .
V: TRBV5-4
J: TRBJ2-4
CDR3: CASSEESDRGIRNIQYF
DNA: TGTGCCAGCAGCGAAGAATCGGACAGGGGAATTCGAAACATTCAGTACTTC

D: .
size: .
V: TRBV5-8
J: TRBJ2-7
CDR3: CASSLDGTDYEQYF
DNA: TGTGCCAGCAGCTTGGATGGAACAGACTACGAGCAGTACTTC

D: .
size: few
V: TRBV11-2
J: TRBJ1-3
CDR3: CASSLGMGTAVTYF
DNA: TGTGCCAGCAGCTTAGGAATGGGGACCGCGGTGACATATTTT

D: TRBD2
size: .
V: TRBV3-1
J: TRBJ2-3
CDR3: CASSQGLAGSDTQYF
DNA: TGTGCCAGCAGCCAAGGACTAGCGGGATCAGATACGCAGTATTTT

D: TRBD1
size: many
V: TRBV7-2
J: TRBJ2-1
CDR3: CASSQGQAPNEQFF
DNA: TGTGCCAGCAGCCAAGGACAGGCGCCCAATGAGCAGTTCTTC

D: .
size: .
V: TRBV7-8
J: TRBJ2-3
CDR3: CASSFEMRLSTDTQYF
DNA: TGTGCCAGCAGCTTTGAAATGCGTTTAAGCACAGATACGCAGTATTTT

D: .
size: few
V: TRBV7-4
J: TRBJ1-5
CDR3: CASSSPRGTQPQHF
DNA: TGTGCCAGCAGCTCGCCCAGGGGAACTCAGCCCCAGCATTTT

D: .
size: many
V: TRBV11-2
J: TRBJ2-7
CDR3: CASSLDYPRSYEQYF
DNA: TGTGCCAGCAGCTTAGACTACCCCAGGTCCTACGAGCAGTACTTC

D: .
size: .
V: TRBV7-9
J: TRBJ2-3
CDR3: CASSPGTLITDTQYF
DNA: TGTGCCAGCAGCCCCGGAACACTTATCACAGATACGCAGTATTTT

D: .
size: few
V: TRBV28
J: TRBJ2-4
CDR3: CASSWGGARGIQYF
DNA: TGTGCCAGCAGCTGGGGGGGCGCGAGAGGCATTCAGTACTTC

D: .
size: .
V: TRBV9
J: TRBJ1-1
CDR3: CASSVGPSMNTEAFF
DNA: TGTGCCAGCAGCGTAGGACCATCAATGAACACTGAAGCTTTCTTT

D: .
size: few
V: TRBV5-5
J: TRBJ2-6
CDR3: CASSSYPGAGANVLTF
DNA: TGTGCCAGCAGCTCCTATCCAGGGGCTGGGGCCAACGTCCTGACTTTC

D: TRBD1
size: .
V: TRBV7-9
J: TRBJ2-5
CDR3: CASTQGDREWETQYF
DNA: TGTGCCAGCACCCAAGGGGACAGGGAATGGGAGACCCAGTACTTC

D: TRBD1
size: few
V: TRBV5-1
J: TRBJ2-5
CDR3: CASSPPGQSYQETQYF
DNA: TGCGCCAGCAGCCCCCCGGGACAGAGTTACCAAGAGACCCAGTACTTC

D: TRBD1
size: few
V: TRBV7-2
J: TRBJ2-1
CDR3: CASSFRTGSHEQFF
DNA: TGTGCCAGCAGCTTCCGGACAGGGTCACATGAGCAGTTCTTC

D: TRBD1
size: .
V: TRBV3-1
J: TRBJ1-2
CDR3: CASSQQDRGHDGYTF
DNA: TGTGCCAGCAGCCAACAAGACAGGGGGCACGATGGCTACACCTTC

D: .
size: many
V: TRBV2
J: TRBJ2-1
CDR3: CASSRGAGWFF
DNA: TGTGCCAGCAGTCGAGGGGCTGGGTGGTTCTTC

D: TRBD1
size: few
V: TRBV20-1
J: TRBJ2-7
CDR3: CSARGYDRDEQYF
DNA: TGCAGTGCTAGAGGGTACGACAGGGACGAGCAGTACTTC

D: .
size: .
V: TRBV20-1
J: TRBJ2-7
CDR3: CSATGSSNYEQYF
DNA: TGCAGTGCTACAGGGTCGTCCAACTACGAGCAGTACTTC

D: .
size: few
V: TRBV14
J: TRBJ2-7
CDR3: CASSQVVYEQYF
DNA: TGTGCCAGCAGCCAAGTGGTGTACGAGCAGTACTTC

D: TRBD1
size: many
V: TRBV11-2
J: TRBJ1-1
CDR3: CASTLTGEVTEAFF
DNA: TGTGCCAGCACCTTGACAGGGGAGGTCACTGAAGCTTTCTTT

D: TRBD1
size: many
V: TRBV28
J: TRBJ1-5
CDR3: CASVRDRAQPQHF
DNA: TGTGCCAGCGTCCGGGACAGGGCTCAGCCCCAGCATTTT

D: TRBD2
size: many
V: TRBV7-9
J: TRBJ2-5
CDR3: CASSPSGRGRGETQYF
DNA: TGTGCCAGCAGCCCAAGCGGGAGGGGCCGGGGAGAGACCCAGTACTTC

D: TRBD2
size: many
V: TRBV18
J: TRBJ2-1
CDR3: CASSPGDLAGNEQFF
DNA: TGTGCCAGCTCACCAGGGGATCTAGCGGGGAATGAGCAGTTCTTC

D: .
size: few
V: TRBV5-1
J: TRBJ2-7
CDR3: CASSEGQITSYEQYF
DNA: TGCGCCAGCAGCGAAGGGCAGATTACCTCCTACGAGCAGTACTTC

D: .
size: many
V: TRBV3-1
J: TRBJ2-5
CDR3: CASSQDGRYQYF
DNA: TGTGCCAGCAGCCAAGATGGCCGATACCAGTACTTC

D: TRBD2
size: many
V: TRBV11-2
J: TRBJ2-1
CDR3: CASSLRGTSGSTVYNEQFF
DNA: TGTGCCAGCAGCTTAAGGGGGACTAGCGGGAGCACAGTCTACAATGAGCAGTTCTTC

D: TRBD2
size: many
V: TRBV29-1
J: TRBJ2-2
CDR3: CSVSPRAGTGGELFF
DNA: TGCAGCGTTTCCCCGAGAGCGGGGACGGGCGGGGAGCTGTTTTTT

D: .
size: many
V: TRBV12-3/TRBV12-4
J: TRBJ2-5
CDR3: CASSGQQETQYF
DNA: TGTGCCAGCAGCGGACAGCAAGAGACCCAGTACTTC

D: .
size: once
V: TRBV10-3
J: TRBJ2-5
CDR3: CAISRGDETQYF
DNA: TGTGCCATCTCAAGGGGTGACGAGACCCAGTACTTC

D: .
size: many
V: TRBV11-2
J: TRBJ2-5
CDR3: CASSLFGGETQYF
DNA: TGTGCCAGCAGCTTATTCGGGGGAGAGACCCAGTACTTC

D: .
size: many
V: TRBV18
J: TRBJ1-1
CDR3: CASSPGGKTEAFF
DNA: TGTGCCAGCTCACCGGGGGGGAAAACTGAAGCTTTCTTT

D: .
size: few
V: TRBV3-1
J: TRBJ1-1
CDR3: CASSQEGRLGAFF
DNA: TGTGCCAGCAGCCAAGAGGGGAGGCTTGGGGCTTTCTTT

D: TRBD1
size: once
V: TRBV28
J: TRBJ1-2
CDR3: CASSVPGTENYGYTF
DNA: TGTGCCAGCAGTGTCCCCGGGACAGAAAACTATGGCTACACCTTC

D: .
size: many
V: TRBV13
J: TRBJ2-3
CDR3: CASSPVSRSTDTQYF
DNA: TGTGCCAGCAGCCCGGTGAGCCGGAGCACAGATACGCAGTATTTT

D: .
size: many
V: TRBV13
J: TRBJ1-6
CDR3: CASSLSSNNSPLHF
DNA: TGTGCCAGCAGCTTAAGCAGCAATAATTCACCCCTCCACTTT